This T cell receptor (beta chain) was retrieved from a study of cytomegalovirus exposure and HLA in healthy donors. Study-wide background: Roughly four fifths of 300 to 450 genotyped donors fell in the Caucasian-associated ancestry cluster. Study-level points and caveats: The availability of immune exposure information extended only to CMV serostatus. Roughly uniform depth of sequencing across donors was assumed in presence/absence analyses. Follow-up analysis seemed to connect common viral pathogens with several of the most significant clusters identified.

In the case of this clone: Its antigen is not identified.

The PCR had 60 Vbeta and 13 Jbeta primers. Method: immunoSEQ multiplex PCR; TCRdb's copy keeps in-frame clones and lacks some. The sample includes under 150,000 clones, 65% to 85% of them seen just once. The germline gives CDR1 LNHDA, CDR2 SQIVND (reference sequence). The CDR3 has 14 residues. Trimming at V came to 5 bases and at J to 2 bases, leaving 5 bases not matched to a gene. The chain has TRBV19 and TRBJ1-2, with 7 bases aligning to TRBD1. Sequenced material: PBMCs. The clonotype was recovered from a man in his fifties or sixties in good health and CMV-seronegative. The CDR3 spells CASSAMTGNYGYTF. CDR3 in DNA: TGTGCCAGTAGTGCGATGACAGGGAACTATGGCTACACCTTC.